This section outlines one T cell receptor beta chain sequence together with its context. This clone was seen a few times. Which antigen it targets is not known. No base qualities exist here, and no much larger clone lies one base off it. These data come from a study of PD-1 blockade in classical Hodgkin lymphoma (dated by TCRdb to about 2020). Notes on the research overall: Nivolumab dosing was 3 mg/kg intravenously every 2 weeks, continuing until either disease progression or unacceptable toxicity. To define a peripheral blood immune signature of response to PD-1 blockade in classical Hodgkin lymphoma, the study combined TCR beta sequencing with CyTOF.

What the study reported, not specific to this receptor: Baseline TCR diversity was reported to be lower in newly diagnosed patients than in healthy donors, and even lower in relapsed/refractory patients. The study was limited to a single clinical trial cohort, and causes of repertoire differences, possibly disease activity or prior therapy, remained undefined. Among trial patients, those achieving complete response had baseline diversity similar to that of newly diagnosed patients, while diversity was significantly lower in partial responders and progressors. By C4D1, a significant rise was seen in CD4+ TCR diversity but not in CD8+ TCR diversity (p=0.0027 vs p=0.16), and the rise was most apparent among complete responders (p=0.02). Lower diversity was seen in patients whose nivolumab began less than 1 year after ASCT, and these patients were left out of later analyses so that immune reconstitution would not confound the results.

The sample's time point label, in plain terms: cycle 2 day 1 (C2D1) of nivolumab. Every trial patient had relapsed following autologous stem cell transplantation, and prior brentuximab vedotin exposure was what differed among cohorts A, B and C. The trial cohort comprised some 60 patients with relapsed/refractory classical Hodgkin lymphoma whose best overall responses were complete response, partial response or progressive disease. Trial patients were treated with single-agent nivolumab in the multi-cohort phase II CheckMate 205 trial. An independent review committee assessed best overall response using the 2007 International Working Group response criteria. Trial PBMCs were collected immediately before nivolumab initiation (C1D1) and during therapy at cycle 2 day 1 and cycle 4 day 1. After peripheral blood was drawn into 8 mL Vacutainer Cell Preparation Tubes, PBMCs were isolated by centrifugation and then cryopreserved.

Genomic DNA was extracted with the Qiagen DNeasy kit from unsorted PBMCs and from negatively selected CD4+ and CD8+ fractions. Amplification of TCR beta CDR3 regions was done by immunoSEQ multiplex PCR with primers that anneal to V and J segments. A synthetic immune receptor repertoire was used to minimize amplification bias, and any remaining bias was removed computationally after sequencing. The paper's data handling went like this. Custom Python scripts were used to quantify repertoire diversity as the Shannon entropy index. Unsorted, CD4+ and CD8+ repertoires were examined separately, except in combined analyses, for which CD4+ and CD8+ sequences were merged in silico. A clone counted as expanded when the clone's frequency after treatment rose at least 2-fold relative to C1D1, and clones undetected at baseline were given a pseudocount of 0.5. Singleton clones were defined as clones with 0 or 1 copy at C1D1, and non-singleton clones were defined as clones with 2 or more copies. Clones expanded in unsorted samples were labelled as CD4+, CD8+ or unknown by matching protein sequences in sorted samples from the same patient. Wilcoxon tests on paired samples were used to test diversity changes from C1D1 to C4D1. This immuneACCESS table, as held by TCRdb, lists in-frame sequences with V and J called but not all clones. Of the missing ones, under half trace to an unresolved V gene in checked studies; the others have no known cause. The DNA was the basis for D and trimming; V, J and clone size are from that table. This sample holds roughly 140,000 clones; less than 80% were observed only once. The ten largest clones represent 7.5% to 10% of the sample.

For CDR1 and CDR2, the germline V gene lists SGHAT and FQNNGV. V gives up 5 bases and J gives up 5 bases, and the segment between their germline ends measures 7 bases. The CDR3, from cysteine to phenylalanine, totals 12 residues. Only the CDR3 DNA is retained, 36 bases long and in frame from the first base. The sample was peripheral blood mononuclear cells (PBMCs), taken before the second cycle of nivolumab. This clonotype was sampled from a human donor with classical Hodgkin lymphoma. The chain uses TRBV11-2 and TRBJ1-3, with an unclear D gene assignment. The CDR3 region: CASSGARNTIYF. The sequence in DNA is TGTGCCAGCAGCGGTGCAAGAAACACCATATATTTT.